This T cell receptor (beta chain) was recorded in a study of T-cell memory formation after mild COVID-19. TCRdb reprocessed the 5' RACE reads with MiXCR, giving one entry per CDR3 protein. This sample has 380,000 or so distinct CDR3 sequences; approximately 15% occur once, and the top ten carry around 21%. Germline CDR1 reads LGHDT; CDR2 reads YNNKEL (reference sequence). The V segment lost 1 base and the J segment 4 bases; nucleotides outside the gene matches: 7. The CDR3 covers 15 residues. The specimen was PBMCs or a T cell subset sorted from them (not recorded which). The TCR originated in a man younger than 35 who had mild COVID-19 (a few samples of this study predate the infection). Cell type and time point are not known. J is TRBJ2-7 and V is TRBV3-1, with 7 bases aligning to TRBD2. For the CDR3, the DNA is TGTGCCAGCAGCCAAGTCTTTCGGGGGGTTTACGAGCAGTACTTC. This gives the protein CASSQVFRGVYEQYF.